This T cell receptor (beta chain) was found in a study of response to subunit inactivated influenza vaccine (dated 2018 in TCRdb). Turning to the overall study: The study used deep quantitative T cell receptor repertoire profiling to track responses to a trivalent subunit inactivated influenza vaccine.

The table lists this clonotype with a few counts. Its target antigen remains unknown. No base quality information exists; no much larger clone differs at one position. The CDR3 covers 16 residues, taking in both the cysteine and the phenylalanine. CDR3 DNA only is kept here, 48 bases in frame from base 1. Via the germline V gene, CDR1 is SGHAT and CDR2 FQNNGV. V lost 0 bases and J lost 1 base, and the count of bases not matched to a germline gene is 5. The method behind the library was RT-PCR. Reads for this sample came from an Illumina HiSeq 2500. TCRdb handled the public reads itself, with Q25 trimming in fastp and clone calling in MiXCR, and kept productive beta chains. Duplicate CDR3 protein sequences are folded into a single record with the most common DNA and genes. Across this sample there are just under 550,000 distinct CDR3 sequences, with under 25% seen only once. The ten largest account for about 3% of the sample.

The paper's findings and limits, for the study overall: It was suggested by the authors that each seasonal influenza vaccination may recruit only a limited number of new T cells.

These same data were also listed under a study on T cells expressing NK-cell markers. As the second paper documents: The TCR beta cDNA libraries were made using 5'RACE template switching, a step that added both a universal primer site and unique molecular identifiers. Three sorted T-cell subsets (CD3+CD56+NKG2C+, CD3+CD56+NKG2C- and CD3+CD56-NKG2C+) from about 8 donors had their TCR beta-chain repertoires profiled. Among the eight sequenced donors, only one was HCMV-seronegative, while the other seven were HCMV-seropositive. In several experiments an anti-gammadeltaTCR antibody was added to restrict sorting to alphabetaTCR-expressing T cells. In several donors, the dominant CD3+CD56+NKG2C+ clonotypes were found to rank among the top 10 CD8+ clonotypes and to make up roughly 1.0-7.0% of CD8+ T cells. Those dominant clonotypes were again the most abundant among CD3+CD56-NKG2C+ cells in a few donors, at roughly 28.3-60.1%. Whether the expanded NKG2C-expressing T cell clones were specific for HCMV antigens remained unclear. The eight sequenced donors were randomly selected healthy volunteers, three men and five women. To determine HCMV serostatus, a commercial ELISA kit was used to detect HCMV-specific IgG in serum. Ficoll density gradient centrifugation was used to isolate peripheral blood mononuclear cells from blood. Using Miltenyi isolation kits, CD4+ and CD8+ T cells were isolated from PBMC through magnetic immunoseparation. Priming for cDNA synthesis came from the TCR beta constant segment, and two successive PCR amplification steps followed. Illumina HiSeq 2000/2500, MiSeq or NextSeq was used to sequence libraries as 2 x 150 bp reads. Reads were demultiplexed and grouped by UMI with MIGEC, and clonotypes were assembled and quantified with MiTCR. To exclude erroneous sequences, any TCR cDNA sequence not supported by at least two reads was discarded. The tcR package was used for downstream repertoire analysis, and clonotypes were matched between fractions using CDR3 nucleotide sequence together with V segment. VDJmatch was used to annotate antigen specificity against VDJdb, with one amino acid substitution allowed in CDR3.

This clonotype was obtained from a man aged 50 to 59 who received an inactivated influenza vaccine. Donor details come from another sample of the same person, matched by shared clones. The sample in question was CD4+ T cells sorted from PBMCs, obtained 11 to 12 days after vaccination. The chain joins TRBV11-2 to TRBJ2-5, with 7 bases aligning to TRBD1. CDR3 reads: CASSLDLRGSQETQYF. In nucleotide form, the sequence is TGTGCCAGCAGCTTAGATCTCAGGGGGAGCCAAGAGACCCAGTACTTC.